This T cell receptor beta chain is drawn from a study of OX40 agonist ivuxolimab in advanced cancers. The wider study: Every 2 weeks, patients got intravenous ivuxolimab at one of six dose levels (0.01-10 mg/kg).

Prior autoimmune disease or systemic immunosuppression barred patients. Clones were sequenced by immunoSEQ multiplex PCR, and TCRdb holds only the in-frame ones, with some missing. Among approximately 38,000 clones, about 90% were seen once, and the ten largest hold roughly 32%. General study points: CD4+ T cells averaged fewer expanded clones than CD8+ T cells.

The CDR3 spans 13 residues. Germline V gene data show CDR1 as SGHRS and CDR2 as YFSETQ. Deletions cut 0 bases from V and 4 bases from J, with 8 bases between. To note about this clone: Antigen specificity is unknown.

The material was CD4+ or CD8+ T cells sorted from blood, obtained in a trial of the OX40 agonist ivuxolimab. The source is an adult with an advanced solid tumor such as melanoma, head and neck, liver or kidney cancer. The chain employs TRBV5-1 and TRBJ2-7, with D perhaps TRBD2 (5 bases). The CDR3 DNA reads as TGCGCCAGCAGCTTGGCCGGGGAATACGAGCAGTACTTC. It specifies CASSLAGEYEQYF. Using reference TRBV5-1 and TRBJ2-7 for the parts outside the CDR3, the full variable domain is KAGVTQTPRYLIKTRGQQVTLSCSPISGHRSVSWYQQTPGQGLQFLFEYFSETQRNKGNFPGRFSGRQFSNSRSEMNVSTLELGDSALYLCASSLAGEYEQYFGPGTRLTVT.